The 6 T cell receptor beta chains listed next were all sequenced from one sample in a study of shared clonotypes between healthy human individuals. Sequenced by immunoSEQ multiplex PCR; TCRdb stores in-frame clones only, minus some. The sample holds roughly 2,000,000 clones, over 85% seen once. Terminally differentiated effector memory CD45RA+ cells were left out of the naive CD8 fraction, which was CD45RO-negative and positively selected for CCR7. What was sequenced was naive CD8+ T cells sorted from blood. These receptors all stem from a man younger than 35 in good health.

V is TRBV14 and J is TRBJ2-7, with D perhaps TRBD1 (6 bases). The V end was cut by 4 bases, the J end by 3 bases, with 13 bases between. Germline CDR1 SGHDN, CDR2 FVKESK. This CDR3 is 14 amino acids long. The CDR3: CASSRSDSHYEQYF. The CDR3 DNA is TGTGCCAGCAGCCGTTCGGACAGCCACTACGAGCAGTACTTC.

The CDR3 region is CASSERGTRPEAFF. The CDR3 DNA is TGTGCCAGCAGTGAACGGGGGACCAGACCTGAAGCTTTCTTT. This chain links TRBV6-1 with TRBJ1-1; D is perhaps TRBD1 (5 bases). Looked up from germline, CDR1 is MNHNS and CDR2 is SASEGT. Trimming left V 2 bases short and J 6 bases short, with 13 bases between. This CDR3 contains 14 residues.

The rearrangement uses TRBV5-6 and TRBJ2-1; D gene ambiguous. This CDR3 has 14 amino acids. CDR1 and CDR2 from the germline V gene are SGHDT and YYEEEE. V lost 4 bases and J lost 3, with 11 bases in between. The CDR3 sequence: CASSQRPSYNEQFF. The CDR3 nucleotides read TGTGCCAGCAGCCAAAGACCGAGCTACAATGAGCAGTTCTTC.

This clone showed up just once. This rearrangement joins TRBV11-3 to TRBJ2-1, with 9 bases identical to TRBD2. Germline values: CDR1 SGHNT, CDR2 YENEEA. This CDR3 is built from 14 residues. V lost 3 bases to trimming and J lost 10 bases; unmatched junction nucleotides: 7. CDR3 loop: CASSLGSGGPEQFF. The CDR3 nucleotides read TGTGCCAGCAGCTTGGGTAGCGGGGGCCCAGAGCAGTTCTTC.

The CDR3, as DNA: TGTGCCAGCAGCTTCTATCGGGGGAGCGCCTACGAGCAGTACTTC. Translated: CASSFYRGSAYEQYF. This chain connects TRBV5-4 to TRBJ2-7, with D tentatively TRBD2 (6 bases). The CDR3 consists of 15 residues. Germline-derived CDR1 and CDR2 are SGHNT and YYREEE (reference sequence). The V and J ends lost 2 bases and 2 bases respectively, with 14 bases between them.

This rearrangement joins TRBV4-1 to TRBJ1-1; 10 bases are a match to TRBD1. Germline V gene data show CDR1 as MGHRA and CDR2 as YSYEKL. The CDR3 runs 16 residues. After removal of 3 bases from V and 2 bases from J, the junction contained 6 bases not matched to a gene. In DNA form, the CDR3 reads TGCGCCAGCAGCCAGGGCGGACAGGGGGGAAACACTGAAGCTTTCTTT. This codes for CASSQGGQGGNTEAFF.